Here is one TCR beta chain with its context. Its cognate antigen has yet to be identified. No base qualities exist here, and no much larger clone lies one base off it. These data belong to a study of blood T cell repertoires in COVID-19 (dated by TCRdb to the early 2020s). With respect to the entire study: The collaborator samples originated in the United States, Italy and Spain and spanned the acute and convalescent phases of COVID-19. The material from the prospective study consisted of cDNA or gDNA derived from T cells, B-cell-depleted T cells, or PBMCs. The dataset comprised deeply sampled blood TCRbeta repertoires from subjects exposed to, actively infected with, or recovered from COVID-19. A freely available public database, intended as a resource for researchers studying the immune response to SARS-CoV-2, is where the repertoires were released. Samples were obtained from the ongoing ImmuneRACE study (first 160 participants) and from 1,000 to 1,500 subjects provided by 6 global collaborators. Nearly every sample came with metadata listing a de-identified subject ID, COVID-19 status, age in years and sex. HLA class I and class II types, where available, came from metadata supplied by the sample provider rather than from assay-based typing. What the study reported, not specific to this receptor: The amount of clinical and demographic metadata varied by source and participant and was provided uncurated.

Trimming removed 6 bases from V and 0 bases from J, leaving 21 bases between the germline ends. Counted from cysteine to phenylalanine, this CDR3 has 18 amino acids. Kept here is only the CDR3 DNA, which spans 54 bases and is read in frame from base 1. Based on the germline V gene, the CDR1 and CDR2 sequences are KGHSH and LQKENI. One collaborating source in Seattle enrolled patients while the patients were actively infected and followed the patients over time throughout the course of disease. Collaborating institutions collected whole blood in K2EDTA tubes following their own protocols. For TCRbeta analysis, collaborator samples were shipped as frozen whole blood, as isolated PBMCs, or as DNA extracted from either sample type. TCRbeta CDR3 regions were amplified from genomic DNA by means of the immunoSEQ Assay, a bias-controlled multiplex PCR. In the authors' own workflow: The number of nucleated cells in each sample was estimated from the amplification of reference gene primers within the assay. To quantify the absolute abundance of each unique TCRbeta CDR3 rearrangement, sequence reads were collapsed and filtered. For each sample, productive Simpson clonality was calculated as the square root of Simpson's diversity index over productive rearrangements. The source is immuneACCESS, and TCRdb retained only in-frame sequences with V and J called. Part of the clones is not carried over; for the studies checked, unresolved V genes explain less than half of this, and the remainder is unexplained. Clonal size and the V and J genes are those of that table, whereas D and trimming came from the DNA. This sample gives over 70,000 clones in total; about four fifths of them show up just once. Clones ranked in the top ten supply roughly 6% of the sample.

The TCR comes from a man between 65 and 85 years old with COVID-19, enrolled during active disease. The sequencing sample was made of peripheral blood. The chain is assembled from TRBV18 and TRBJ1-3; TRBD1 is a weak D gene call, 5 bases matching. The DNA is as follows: TGTGCCAGCTCCCACCGTCAAACAGGCAAGAGCTCTGGAAACACCATATATTTT. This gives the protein CASSHRQTGKSSGNTIYF. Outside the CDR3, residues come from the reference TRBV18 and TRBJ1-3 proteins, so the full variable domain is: NAGVMQNPRHLVRRRGQEARLRCSPMKGHSHVYWYRQLPEEGLKFMVYLQKENIIDESGMPKERFSAEFPKEGPSILRIQQVVRGDSAAYFCASSHRQTGKSSGNTIYFGEGSWLTVV.